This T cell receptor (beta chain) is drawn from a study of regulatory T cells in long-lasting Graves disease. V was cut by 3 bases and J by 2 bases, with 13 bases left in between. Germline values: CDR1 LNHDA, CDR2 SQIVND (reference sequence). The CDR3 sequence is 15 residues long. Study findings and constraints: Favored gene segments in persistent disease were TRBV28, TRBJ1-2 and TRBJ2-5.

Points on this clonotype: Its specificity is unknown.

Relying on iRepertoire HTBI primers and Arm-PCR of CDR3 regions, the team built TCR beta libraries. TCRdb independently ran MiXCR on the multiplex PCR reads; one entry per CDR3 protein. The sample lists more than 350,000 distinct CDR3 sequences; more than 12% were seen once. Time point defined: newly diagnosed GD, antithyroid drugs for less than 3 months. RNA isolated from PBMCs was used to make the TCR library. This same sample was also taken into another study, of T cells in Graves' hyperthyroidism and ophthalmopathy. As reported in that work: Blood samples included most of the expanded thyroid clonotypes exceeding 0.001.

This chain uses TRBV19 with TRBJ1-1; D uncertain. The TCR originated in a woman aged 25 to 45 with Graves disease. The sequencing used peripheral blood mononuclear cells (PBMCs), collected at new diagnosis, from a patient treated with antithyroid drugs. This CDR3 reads CASSITARTNTEAFF. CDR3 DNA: TGTGCCAGTAGTATCACGGCGAGAACTAACACTGAAGCTTTCTTT.